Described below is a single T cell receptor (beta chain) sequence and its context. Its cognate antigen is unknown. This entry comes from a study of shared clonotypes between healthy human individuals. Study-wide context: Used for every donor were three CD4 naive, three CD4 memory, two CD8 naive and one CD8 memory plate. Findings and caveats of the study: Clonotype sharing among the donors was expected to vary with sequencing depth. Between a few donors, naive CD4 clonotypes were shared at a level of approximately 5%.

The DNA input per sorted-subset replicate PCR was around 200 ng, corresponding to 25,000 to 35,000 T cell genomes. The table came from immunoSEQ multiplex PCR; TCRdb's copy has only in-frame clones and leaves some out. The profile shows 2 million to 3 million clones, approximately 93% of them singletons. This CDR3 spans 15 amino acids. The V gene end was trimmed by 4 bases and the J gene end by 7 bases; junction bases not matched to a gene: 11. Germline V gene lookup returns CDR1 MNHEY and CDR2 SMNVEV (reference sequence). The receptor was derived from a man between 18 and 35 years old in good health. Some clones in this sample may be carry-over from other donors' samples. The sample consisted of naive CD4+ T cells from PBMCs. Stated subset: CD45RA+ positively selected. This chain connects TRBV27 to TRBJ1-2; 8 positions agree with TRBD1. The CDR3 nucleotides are TGTGCCAGCAGTTCAACCGGGACAGGCACGGGTGGCTACACCTTC. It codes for CASSSTGTGTGGYTF.